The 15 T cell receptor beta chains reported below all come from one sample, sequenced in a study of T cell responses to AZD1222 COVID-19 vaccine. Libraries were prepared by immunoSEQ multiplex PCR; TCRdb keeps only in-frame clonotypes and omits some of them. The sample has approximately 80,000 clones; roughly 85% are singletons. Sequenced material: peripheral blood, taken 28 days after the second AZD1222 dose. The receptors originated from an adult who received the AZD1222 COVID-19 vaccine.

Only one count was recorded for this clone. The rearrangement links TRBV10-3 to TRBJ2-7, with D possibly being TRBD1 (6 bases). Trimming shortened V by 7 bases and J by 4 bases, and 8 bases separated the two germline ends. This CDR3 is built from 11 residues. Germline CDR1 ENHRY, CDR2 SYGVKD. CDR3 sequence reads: CAIMGAYEQYF. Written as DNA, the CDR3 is TGTGCCATCATGGGGGCTTACGAGCAGTACTTC.

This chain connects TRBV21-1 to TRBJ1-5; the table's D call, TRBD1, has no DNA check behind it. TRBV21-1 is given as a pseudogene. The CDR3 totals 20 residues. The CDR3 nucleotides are TGTGCCAGCAGCAAGTTCGGGACAGGACAGGATTTCTTTAGCAATCAGCCCCAGCATTTT. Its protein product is CASSKFGTGQDFFSNQPQHF.

Written as DNA, the CDR3 is TGCAGCGTTGGGTTCATTACACAGGGGACGTACGAGCAGTACTTC. It codes for CSVGFITQGTYEQYF. The V and J genes are TRBV29-1 and TRBJ2-7; 7 bases fit TRBD1. CDR1 is SQVTM and CDR2 is ANQGSEA in the germline V gene. The CDR3 sequence is 15 residues long. V lost 4 bases to trimming and J lost 4 bases; unmatched junction nucleotides: 13.

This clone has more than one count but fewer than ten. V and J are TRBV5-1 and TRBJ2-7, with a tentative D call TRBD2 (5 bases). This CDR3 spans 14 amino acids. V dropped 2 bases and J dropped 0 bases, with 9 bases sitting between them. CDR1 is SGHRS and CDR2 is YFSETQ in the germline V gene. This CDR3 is CASSFSGSSYEQYF. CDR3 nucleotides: TGCGCCAGCAGCTTTAGTGGGAGCTCCTACGAGCAGTACTTC.

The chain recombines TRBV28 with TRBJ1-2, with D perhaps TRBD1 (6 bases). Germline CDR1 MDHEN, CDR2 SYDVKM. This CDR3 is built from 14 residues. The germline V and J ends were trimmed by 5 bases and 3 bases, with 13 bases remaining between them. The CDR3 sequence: CASSPGTFYYGYTF. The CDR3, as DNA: TGTGCCAGCAGTCCGGGGACATTCTACTATGGCTACACCTTC.

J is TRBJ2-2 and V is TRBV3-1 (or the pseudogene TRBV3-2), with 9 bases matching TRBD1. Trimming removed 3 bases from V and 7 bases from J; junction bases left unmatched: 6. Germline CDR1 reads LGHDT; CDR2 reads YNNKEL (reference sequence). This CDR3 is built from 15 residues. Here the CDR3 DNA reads TGTGCCAGCAGCCAGGGACAGGGAGGTAACGGGGAGCTGTTTTTT. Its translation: CASSQGQGGNGELFF.

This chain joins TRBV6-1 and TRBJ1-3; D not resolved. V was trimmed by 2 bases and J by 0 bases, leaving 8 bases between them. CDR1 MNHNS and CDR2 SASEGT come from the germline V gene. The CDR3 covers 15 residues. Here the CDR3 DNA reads TGTGCCAGCAGTGAAATTGGCAGCTCTGGAAACACCATATATTTT. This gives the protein CASSEIGSSGNTIYF.

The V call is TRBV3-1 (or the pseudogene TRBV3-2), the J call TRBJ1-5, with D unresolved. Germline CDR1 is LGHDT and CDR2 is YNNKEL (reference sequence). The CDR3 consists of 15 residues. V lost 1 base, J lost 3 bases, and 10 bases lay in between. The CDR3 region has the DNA TGTGCCAGCAGCCAAGGGTTGACGTTCAATCAGCCCCAGCATTTT. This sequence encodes CASSQGLTFNQPQHF.

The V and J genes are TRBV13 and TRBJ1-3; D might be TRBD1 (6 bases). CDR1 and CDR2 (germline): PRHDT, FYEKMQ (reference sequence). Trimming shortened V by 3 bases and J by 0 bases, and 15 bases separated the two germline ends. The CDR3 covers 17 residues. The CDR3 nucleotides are TGTGCCAGCAGCTTTACAGGGACCCTCAACTCTGGAAACACCATATATTTT. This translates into CASSFTGTLNSGNTIYF. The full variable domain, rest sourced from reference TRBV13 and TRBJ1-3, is AAGVIQSPRHLIKEKRETATLKCYPIPRHDTVYWYQQGPGQDPQFLISFYEKMQSDKGSIPDRFSAQQFSDYHSELNMSSLELGDSALYFCASSFTGTLNSGNTIYFGEGSWLTVV.

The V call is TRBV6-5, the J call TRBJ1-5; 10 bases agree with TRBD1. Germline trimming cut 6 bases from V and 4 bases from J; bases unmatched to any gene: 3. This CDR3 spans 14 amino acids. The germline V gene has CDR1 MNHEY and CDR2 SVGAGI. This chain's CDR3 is CASRRTGGNQPQHF. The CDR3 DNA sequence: TGTGCCAGCAGACGGACAGGGGGTAATCAGCCCCAGCATTTT.

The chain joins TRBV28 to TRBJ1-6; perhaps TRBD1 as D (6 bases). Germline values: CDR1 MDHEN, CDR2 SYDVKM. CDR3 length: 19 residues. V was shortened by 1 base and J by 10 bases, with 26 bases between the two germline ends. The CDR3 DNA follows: TGTGCCAGCAGTTTATCCCCGCCAGGAACACAGGGTTTTTGGTCACCCCTCCACTTT. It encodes CASSLSPPGTQGFWSPLHF.

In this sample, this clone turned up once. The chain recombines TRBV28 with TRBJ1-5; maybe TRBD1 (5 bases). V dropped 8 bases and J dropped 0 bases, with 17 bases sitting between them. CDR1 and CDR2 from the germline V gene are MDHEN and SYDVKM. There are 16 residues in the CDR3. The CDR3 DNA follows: TGTGCCAGCTCGAACACCGGGGCGTCTAGCAATCAGCCCCAGCATTTT. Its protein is CASSNTGASSNQPQHF.

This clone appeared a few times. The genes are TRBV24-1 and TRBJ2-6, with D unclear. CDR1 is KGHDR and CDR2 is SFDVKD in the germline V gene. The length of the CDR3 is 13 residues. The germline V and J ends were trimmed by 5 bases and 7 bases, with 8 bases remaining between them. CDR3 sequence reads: CATSGIGANVLTF. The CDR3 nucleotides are TGTGCCACCAGTGGAATAGGCGCCAACGTCCTGACTTTC.

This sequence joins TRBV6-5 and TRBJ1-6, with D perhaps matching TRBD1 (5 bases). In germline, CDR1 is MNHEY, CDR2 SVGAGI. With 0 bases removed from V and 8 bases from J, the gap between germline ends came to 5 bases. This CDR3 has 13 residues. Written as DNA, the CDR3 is TGTGCCAGCAGTTACTCAGGGGATTCACCCCTCCACTTT. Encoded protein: CASSYSGDSPLHF.

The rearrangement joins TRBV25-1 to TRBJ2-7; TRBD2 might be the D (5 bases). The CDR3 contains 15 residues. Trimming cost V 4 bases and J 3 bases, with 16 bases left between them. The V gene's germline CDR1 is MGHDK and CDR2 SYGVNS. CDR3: CASSGPWTGSYEQYF. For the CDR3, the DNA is TGTGCCAGCAGTGGGCCCTGGACGGGGAGCTACGAGCAGTACTTC.